This T cell receptor beta chain was identified during a study of blood T cells in healthy people across ages. Study conclusions and caveats: Long-lived donors had more naive CD4+ cells and higher diversity than aged donors. Roughly linear age-related decline in beta diversity appeared, significant by age roughly 40.

Sample-barcoded 5' priming and a J-beta primer mix drove a second PCR of roughly 6 to 12 cycles. Researchers report that a template-switch adaptor with 12 random nucleotides tagged each cDNA molecule. TCRdb reprocessed the 5' RACE reads with MiXCR, giving one entry per CDR3 protein. The table records about 840,000 distinct CDR3 sequences, about 29% of them present only once. Individuals who donated were healthy Caucasians from Russia aged roughly 6 to 95. V was cut by 7 bases and J by 0 bases, with 10 bases left in between. The CDR3 sequence is 13 residues long. Germline V lookup: CDR1 MDHEN, CDR2 SYDVKM. A word on this clonotype: Its antigen is undetermined.

In addition, the sample was reused for a study of T cells of mothers and their children.

The TCR was taken from a middle-aged woman in good health. This chain links TRBV28 with TRBJ2-7; no reliable D call. The sequencing sample was made of blood. This CDR3 reads CASTESSSYEQYF. CDR3 in DNA: TGTGCCAGCACCGAATCGAGCTCCTACGAGCAGTACTTC.